This T cell receptor (beta chain) was recorded in a study of cytomegalovirus exposure and HLA in healthy donors. Points from the study as a whole: Across donors, sequencing depth was assumed by presence/absence analyses to be roughly uniform.

60 Vbeta and 13 Jbeta primers were used in PCR. Assay used: immunoSEQ multiplex PCR; TCRdb lists only in-frame clones, some missing. This sample has more than 75,000 clones, with over 80% found just once. Turning to this clone: Its cognate antigen is unknown.

V was clipped by 6 bases and J by 6 bases, with 12 bases between them. The CDR3 is 12 amino acids. Germline CDR1 and CDR2: MNHEY and SVGAGI. Input material: PBMCs. The chain carries TRBV6-5 and TRBJ2-7; D remains unclear. The sequence came from a man aged 18 to 30 in good health and CMV-seronegative. The CDR3 is CASSVNSLEQYF. As DNA, the CDR3 is TGTGCCAGCAGCGTAAACTCCCTCGAGCAGTACTTC.